These T cell receptor beta chains were read from a single sample in a study of circulating CD8 cells and anti-PD-1 response in melanoma. TCRdb analysed the reads with MiXCR anew, one entry per CDR3 protein. The sample consists of about 820 distinct CDR3 sequences, 5% to 5.5% of them appearing once. This material consisted of CD8+ T cells from PBMCs, taken at baseline or after one month of anti-PD-1 therapy (not recorded which). The origin of the receptors is a human donor with melanoma. Both conserved end residues are part of each CDR3. The D gene is left open where the match is weak. Some rows have no size entry. The others give once, few or many, or a class for an expanded clone.

abundance	v_gene	d_gene	j_gene	CDR3aa	CDR3nt
medium-sized	TRBV29-1	TRBD2	TRBJ2-4	CSGLGLAGELAKNIQYF	TGCAGCGGCCTCGGGCTAGCGGGGGAGTTAGCCAAAAACATTCAGTACTTC
large	TRBV5-4	TRBD2	TRBJ2-1	CASSPLGLAGNNEQFF	TGTGCCAGCAGCCCCCTCGGGCTAGCGGGTAACAATGAGCAGTTCTTC
large	TRBV19	TRBD1	TRBJ2-7	CASSMGTGFYEQYF	TGTGCCAGTAGTATGGGGACAGGGTTCTACGAGCAGTACTTC
medium-sized	TRBV29-1	.	TRBJ1-1	CSVEEDPGTEAFF	TGCAGCGTTGAAGAAGACCCGGGCACTGAAGCTTTCTTT
large	TRBV6-5	.	TRBJ2-1	CASSDGYHNEQFF	TGTGCCAGCAGTGACGGGTATCACAATGAGCAGTTCTTC
large	TRBV6-5	.	TRBJ2-2	CASRTGPYTGELFF	TGTGCCAGCCGCACGGGACCGTACACCGGGGAGCTGTTTTTT
medium-sized	TRBV29-1	.	TRBJ2-2	CSGTPRTRCWVGELFF	TGCAGCGGCACGCCTAGGACACGTTGTTGGGTCGGGGAGCTGTTTTTT
medium-sized	TRBV29-1	.	TRBJ1-3	CSVELLDTIYF	TGCAGCGTTGAACTGCTCGACACCATATATTTT
large	TRBV5-5	.	TRBJ2-7	CASSLSHEQYF	TGTGCCAGCAGCTTGTCCCACGAGCAGTACTTC
medium-sized	TRBV28	TRBD1	TRBJ1-5	CAVQGKGNQPQHF	TGTGCCGTACAGGGGAAGGGAAATCAGCCCCAGCATTTT
large	TRBV5-4	TRBD1	TRBJ1-6	CASRPGGEHSPLHF	TGTGCCAGCAGACCAGGGGGAGAACATTCACCCCTCCACTTT
medium-sized	TRBV7-2	.	TRBJ2-5	CASSLIGGRETQYF	TGTGCCAGCAGCTTAATTGGGGGCCGGGAGACCCAGTACTTC
large	TRBV2	.	TRBJ2-1	CASASDYWSSYNEQFF	TGTGCCAGCGCGTCGGACTATTGGAGCTCCTACAATGAGCAGTTCTTC
large	TRBV28	.	TRBJ2-7	CASSRGFSYEQYF	TGTGCCAGCAGCCGCGGATTCTCCTACGAGCAGTACTTC
large	TRBV2	TRBD1	TRBJ2-7	CASSLETGIGEQYF	TGTGCCAGCAGTCTCGAGACAGGGATCGGCGAGCAGTACTTC
medium-sized	TRBV7-9	.	TRBJ2-3	CASSFSRRTDTQYF	TGTGCCAGCAGCTTCTCTCGGCGCACAGATACGCAGTATTTT
.	TRBV19	.	TRBJ2-2	CASSMGPLNTGELFF	TGCGCCAGTAGTATGGGGCCCCTTAACACCGGGGAGCTGTTTTTT
large	TRBV27	.	TRBJ2-7	CASSLDGDSYEQYF	TGTGCCAGCAGTTTAGACGGGGACTCCTACGAGCAGTACTTC
medium-sized	TRBV28	TRBD1	TRBJ1-5	CASSPGQGVNQPQHF	TGTGCCAGCAGTCCGGGACAGGGGGTCAATCAGCCCCAGCATTTT
large	TRBV12-3/TRBV12-4	.	TRBJ1-5	CASSSDMSRNQPQHF	TGTGCCAGCAGTTCCGACATGTCTCGGAATCAGCCCCAGCATTTT